One sample yielded the 28 T cell receptor beta chains listed below, sequenced in a study of CD8 T cells in Susac syndrome. A quantity of about 0.5 to 1 ug RNA underwent reverse transcription using random hexamers. MiXCR, run by TCRdb on the immunoSEQ multiplex PCR reads, gives a single entry per CDR3 protein. The sample records about 180,000 distinct CDR3 sequences, 95% being singletons. Specimen: CD8+ T cells from PBMCs. The source is a human donor with multiple sclerosis.

The chain joins TRBV5-1 to TRBJ2-1; 9 bases line up with TRBD2. The CDR3 sequence is 16 residues long. In germline, CDR1 is SGHRS, CDR2 YFSETQ. J was trimmed by 3 bases and V by 0 bases; bases with no gene match: 4. In nucleotides, the CDR3 is TGCGCCAGCAGCTTGGTCCCTAGCGGGATCTACAATGAGCAGTTCTTC. Translating it yields CASSLVPSGIYNEQFF.

This clonotype has just one count. The chain recombines TRBV29-1 with TRBJ2-1; 10 bases are a match to TRBD2. Unmatched junction bases numbered 7, after V lost 4 bases and J lost 1 base. Germline CDR1 SQVTM, CDR2 ANQGSEA. This CDR3 contains 16 residues. The CDR3 reads CSVVASGRSSYNEQFF. CDR3 bases: TGCAGCGTTGTGGCTAGCGGGAGATCTTCCTACAATGAGCAGTTCTTC.

This chain connects TRBV4-1 to TRBJ1-5; D is unresolved. With 5 bases removed from V and 5 bases from J, the gap between germline ends came to 10 bases. CDR3 length: 13 amino acids. Germline V CDR1 and CDR2: MGHRA, YSYEKL. CDR3 in DNA: TGCGCCAGCAGCATTGGCATTGATCAGCCCCAGCATTTT. This gives the protein CASSIGIDQPQHF.

This clonotype was seen just once. The chain joins TRBV14 to TRBJ2-7, with a weak D call TRBD2 (5 bases). V lost 5 bases, J lost 3 bases, and 11 bases lay in between. This CDR3 is built from 13 residues. Germline CDR1 reads SGHDN; CDR2 reads FVKESK. As DNA, the CDR3 is TGTGCCAGCAGCTTAAGCGGTCACTACGAGCAGTACTTC. As protein: CASSLSGHYEQYF.

The CDR3 region has the DNA TGTGCCAGCAGCGACCGGGAGTATGGCTACACCTTC. Protein: CASSDREYGYTF. The chain joins TRBV9 to TRBJ1-2; no clear D gene. Germline assignment: CDR1 SGDLS and CDR2 YYNGEE. The CDR3 totals 12 residues. V dropped 3 bases and J dropped 5 bases, with 8 bases sitting between them.

The chain employs TRBV29-1 and TRBJ2-2; the D gene is possibly TRBD1 (5 bases). The CDR3 loop spans 15 amino acids. Germline-derived CDR1 and CDR2 are SQVTM and ANQGSEA. The V end lost 7 bases, the J end lost 4 bases, and 19 bases lay between the germline ends. CDR3 in amino acids: CSARTDSNPTGELFF. The CDR3 region has the DNA TGCAGCGCCCGTACCGACAGTAATCCCACCGGGGAGCTGTTTTTT.

V gene TRBV20-1 combines with J gene TRBJ2-1, with D perhaps matching TRBD1 or TRBD2 (6 bases each). The CDR3 loop spans 15 amino acids. The V end lost 1 base, the J end lost 6 bases, and 16 bases lay between the germline ends. CDR1 and CDR2 from the germline V gene are DFQATT and SNEGSKA (reference sequence). The CDR3 is CSARGAGGPLNEQFF. The CDR3 nucleotides are TGCAGTGCTAGAGGCGCTGGGGGGCCTCTCAATGAGCAGTTCTTC.

The chain combines TRBV5-6 with TRBJ2-7; 7 bases agree with TRBD1. V lost 5 bases, J lost 2 bases, and 4 bases stayed unmatched. Germline V lookup: CDR1 SGHDT, CDR2 YYEEEE. The CDR3 is 13 amino acids. The CDR3 sequence: CASSVGQTYEQYF. The CDR3 DNA sequence: TGTGCCAGCAGTGTGGGACAGACCTACGAGCAGTACTTC.

The chain uses TRBV5-6 and TRBJ2-7; D not certain. Trimming pared 3 bases from V and 3 bases from J, leaving 4 bases between. CDR1 is SGHDT, CDR2 YYEEEE, per germline. This CDR3 spans 11 amino acids. CDR3 DNA: TGTGCCAGCAGCTCCTACTACGAGCAGTACTTC. This gives the protein CASSSYYEQYF.

CDR3 residues: CASSQDRASSGNTIYF. CDR3 nucleotides: TGCGCCAGCAGCCAGGACAGGGCCTCCTCTGGAAACACCATATATTTT. This chain joins TRBV4-1 and TRBJ1-3; TRBD1 matches at 8 bases. The CDR3 sequence is 16 residues long. V lost 3 bases to trimming and J lost 0 bases; unmatched junction nucleotides: 4. Looked up from germline, CDR1 is MGHRA and CDR2 is YSYEKL.

This clonotype was picked up a small number of times. The V gene is TRBV4-1, the J gene TRBJ2-3; 8 positions match TRBD1. This CDR3 comprises 16 residues. After removal of 2 bases from V and 3 bases from J, the junction contained 7 bases not matched to a gene. Per germline, CDR1 MGHRA and CDR2 YSYEKL. CDR3 nucleotides: TGCGCCAGCAGCCAACCGCCAGGGGGCCATACAGATACGCAGTATTTT. Its translation is CASSQPPGGHTDTQYF.

As DNA, the CDR3 is TGTGCCTGGAGTGTAGGAGCAGAAGCTTTCTTT. As protein: CAWSVGAEAFF. The V call is TRBV30, the J call TRBJ1-1; D is uncertain. CDR1 and CDR2 from the germline V gene are GTSNPN and SVGIG (reference sequence). Trimming left V 0 bases short and J 8 bases short, with 7 bases between. The CDR3 loop spans 11 amino acids.

The CDR3 loop is CASSQGWGSSYEQYF. In DNA form, the CDR3 reads TGTGCCAGCAGCCAAGGCTGGGGCAGCTCCTACGAGCAGTACTTC. This chain connects TRBV3-1 to TRBJ2-7, with a tentative D call TRBD1 (5 bases). The CDR3 runs 15 residues. CDR1 and CDR2 from the germline V gene are LGHDT and YNNKEL (reference sequence). Trimming stripped 1 base from V and 0 bases from J, with 10 bases between.

The V gene is TRBV6-2 or TRBV6-3, the J gene TRBJ1-5; maybe TRBD1 (6 bases). Germline CDR1 and CDR2: MNHEY and SVGEGT. V lost 2 bases and J 6 bases, leaving 11 bases between the germline ends. This CDR3 spans 14 amino acids. The chain's CDR3 is CASSYVGGSQPQHF. The CDR3 DNA follows: TGTGCCAGCAGTTACGTGGGGGGCTCTCAGCCCCAGCATTTT.

The rearrangement links TRBV2 to TRBJ2-7, with D possibly matching TRBD1 (5 bases). This CDR3 has 12 amino acids. CDR1 and CDR2 (germline): SNHLY, FYNNEI. The V gene lost 8 bases and the J gene lost 4 bases, with 12 bases spanning the gap. CDR3 nucleotide sequence: TGTGCCAGCGTAACCAACAGGTACGAGCAGTACTTC. This gives the protein CASVTNRYEQYF. Full variable domain (rest looked up from reference TRBV2 and TRBJ2-7): EPEVTQTPSHQVTQMGQEVILRCVPISNHLYFYWYRQILGQKVEFLVSFYNNEISEKSEIFDDQFSVERPDGSNFTLKIRSTKLEDSAMYFCASVTNRYEQYFGPGTRLTVT.

DNA of the CDR3: TGTGCCAGCAGCCATAGCGGAAACAATGAGCAGTTCTTC. This sequence encodes CASSHSGNNEQFF. This chain links TRBV7-9 with TRBJ2-1, with D perhaps matching TRBD2 (6 bases). Trimming took off 5 bases at V and 5 bases at J, with 10 bases between the two ends. This CDR3 has 13 residues. CDR1 is SEHNR and CDR2 is FQNEAQ in the germline V gene (reference sequence).

The chain combines TRBV29-1 with TRBJ2-2; D gene ambiguous. The V gene's germline CDR1 is SQVTM and CDR2 ANQGSEA. With 4 bases removed from V and 7 bases from J, the gap between germline ends came to 10 bases. The CDR3 covers 12 residues. CDR3 in DNA: TGCAGCGTTGCCGCGTTCTTCGGGGAGCTGTTTTTT. Its protein is CSVAAFFGELFF.

DNA of the CDR3: TGCAGCGTGACTAGCGGGAAGGACAATGAGCAGTTCTTC. Amino acid sequence: CSVTSGKDNEQFF. The chain is built from TRBV29-1 and TRBJ2-1; the match to TRBD2 covers 11 bases. Unmatched junction bases numbered 3, after V lost 6 bases and J lost 5 bases. This CDR3 has 13 residues. The germline V gene has CDR1 SQVTM and CDR2 ANQGSEA.

CDR3 bases: TGTGCCAGCAGCGACAGGGTTGGGGGGGAGACCCAGTACTTC. This translates into CASSDRVGGETQYF. The V call is TRBV13, the J call TRBJ2-5; the D gene is possibly TRBD1 (7 bases). CDR1 and CDR2 from the germline V gene are PRHDT and FYEKMQ (reference sequence). The CDR3 extends over 14 amino acids. V lost 5 bases to trimming and J lost 5 bases, with 15 bases between them. Together with reference TRBV13 and TRBJ2-5, the CDR3 gives the full variable domain: AAGVIQSPRHLIKEKRETATLKCYPIPRHDTVYWYQQGPGQDPQFLISFYEKMQSDKGSIPDRFSAQQFSDYHSELNMSSLELGDSALYFCASSDRVGGETQYFGPGTRLLVL.

V is TRBV10-2 and J is TRBJ2-7, with 14 bases matching TRBD2. Germline CDR1 is WSHSY and CDR2 is SAAADI. The CDR3 runs to 15 residues. J gave up 3 bases and V 9 bases, and 7 bases lay outside the gene matches. CDR3 DNA: TGCGCCAGTTCGGGACTAGCGGGAGCTAGCTACGAGCAGTACTTC. Its protein product is CASSGLAGASYEQYF.

The CDR3 nucleotides read TGTGCCAGCAGTTCTGGACAGGGAAGGGCTAACTATGGCTACACCTTC. Translating it yields CASSSGQGRANYGYTF. The V and J genes are TRBV7-3 and TRBJ1-2; 8 bases match TRBD1. This CDR3 has 16 residues. Trimming removed 6 bases from V and 0 bases from J; junction bases left unmatched: 9. Per the germline V gene, CDR1 is SGHTA and CDR2 is FQGTGA.

This chain connects TRBV6-5 to TRBJ2-7, with 8 bases fitting TRBD1. The germline V gene encodes CDR1 MNHEY and CDR2 SVGAGI. V was pared by 0 bases and J by 2 bases, with 6 bases of the junction left unmatched. The CDR3 has 16 residues. CDR3 protein: CASSYSSGQGTYEQYF. CDR3 bases: TGTGCCAGCAGTTACTCGTCCGGACAGGGCACCTACGAGCAGTACTTC.

V and J are TRBV7-8 and TRBJ1-4, with D uncertain. V dropped 3 bases and J dropped 8 bases, with 4 bases sitting between them. There are 11 residues in the CDR3. Germline V gene data show CDR1 as SGHVS and CDR2 as FQNEAQ. In nucleotides, the CDR3 is TGTGCCAGCAGCTTTCAGGAAAAACTGTTTTTT. Protein: CASSFQEKLFF.

The V call is TRBV14, the J call TRBJ2-4; 14 nucleotides match TRBD2. CDR3 length: 18 residues. CDR1 and CDR2 from the germline V gene are SGHDN and FVKESK. V lost 4 bases, J lost 1 base, and 6 bases stayed unmatched. The CDR3 sequence: CASSPGTSGSVAKNIQYF. The CDR3 DNA reads as TGTGCCAGCAGCCCTGGGACTAGCGGGAGTGTTGCCAAAAACATTCAGTACTTC.

V and J are TRBV2 and TRBJ2-5; TRBD2 agrees at 11 bases. The ends lost 4 bases at V and 5 bases at J; junction bases unmatched: 18. The CDR3 contains 19 residues. CDR1 and CDR2 (germline): SNHLY, FYNNEI. The CDR3 nucleotides read TGTGCCAGCAGTGGTAATAGCGGGAGGGCGCCGGGGTTAAGGGAGACCCAGTACTTC. This codes for CASSGNSGRAPGLRETQYF.

The rearrangement joins TRBV30 to TRBJ2-1; D call uncertain. The CDR3 consists of 13 residues. Germline CDR1 reads GTSNPN; CDR2 reads SVGIG (reference sequence). With 0 bases removed from V and 2 bases from J, the gap between germline ends came to 5 bases. The CDR3 reads CAWSVNPYNEQFF. The CDR3 DNA reads TGTGCCTGGAGTGTTAATCCCTACAATGAGCAGTTCTTC.

The rearrangement links TRBV13 to TRBJ2-5; D remains ambiguous. The CDR3 runs 13 residues. Germline assignment: CDR1 PRHDT and CDR2 FYEKMQ (reference sequence). V was shortened by 8 bases and J by 3 bases, with 13 bases between the two germline ends. The CDR3 DNA reads TGTGCCAGCCAACTACGGCAGGAAGAGACCCAGTACTTC. It specifies CASQLRQEETQYF. The variable domain in full, completed from reference TRBV13 and TRBJ2-5, reads AAGVIQSPRHLIKEKRETATLKCYPIPRHDTVYWYQQGPGQDPQFLISFYEKMQSDKGSIPDRFSAQQFSDYHSELNMSSLELGDSALYFCASQLRQEETQYFGPGTRLLVL.

V usage is TRBV12-3 or TRBV12-4 and J usage is TRBJ2-5; D may be TRBD1 (5 bases). The ends were cut back, 6 bases at V and 0 bases at J, with 11 bases in the middle. The CDR3 length is 14 residues. This CDR3 reads CASSPSGYQETQYF. DNA for the CDR3: TGTGCCAGCAGCCCTTCAGGGTACCAAGAGACCCAGTACTTC.